One and the same sample provided the 24 T cell receptor beta chains below, sequenced in a study of CD8 T cells in Susac syndrome. The RNA, roughly 0.45 to 1 ug, was put through reverse transcription using random hexamers. TCRdb reanalysed the immunoSEQ multiplex PCR reads using MiXCR and keeps one entry per CDR3 protein. The repertoire consists of fewer than 250,000 distinct CDR3 sequences, with about 93% occurring once and the leading ten covering around 0.15%. Sequencing used CD8+ T cells from PBMCs. The receptors shown here come from a human donor with multiple sclerosis.

The rearrangement joins TRBV6-2 or TRBV6-3 to TRBJ1-1; TRBD1 agrees at 9 bases. Unmatched junction bases numbered 12, after V lost 2 bases and J lost 2 bases. CDR3 length: 18 amino acids. Germline V lookup: CDR1 MNHEY, CDR2 SVGEGT. The CDR3 sequence is CASSYHPPGQGRNTEAFF. CDR3 sequence (DNA): TGTGCCAGCAGTTACCATCCGCCCGGACAGGGGCGAAACACTGAAGCTTTCTTT.

The rearrangement uses TRBV12-3 or TRBV12-4 and TRBJ2-7; 10 nucleotides line up with TRBD2. This CDR3 is 12 amino acids long. The trim removed 8 bases at V and 6 bases at J, leaving 4 bases unmatched. CDR3 region: CASQLAGFEQYF. The CDR3, as DNA: TGTGCCAGCCAACTAGCGGGGTTCGAGCAGTACTTC.

This rearrangement joins TRBV2 to TRBJ1-5; 9 bases are a match to TRBD1. The CDR3 covers 14 residues. Germline CDR1 and CDR2: SNHLY and FYNNEI. V was clipped by 6 bases and J by 5 bases; unmatched bases: 5. The CDR3 here is CASSPRQGDQPQHF. CDR3 nucleotide sequence: TGTGCCAGCAGCCCTCGACAGGGGGATCAGCCCCAGCATTTT.

This rearrangement joins TRBV2 to TRBJ1-1; unclear D gene. V was trimmed by 6 bases and J by 6 bases, leaving 14 bases between them. Germline V gene sequence: CDR1 SNHLY, CDR2 FYNNEI. The CDR3 has 13 residues. The DNA for the CDR3 is TGTGCCAGCAGCTCGAGGTGGAGTCCTGAAGCTTTCTTT. This gives the protein CASSSRWSPEAFF.

The rearrangement links TRBV9 to TRBJ2-1; 13 bases fit TRBD2. The CDR3 is 19 amino acids. V trimming: 0 bases; J trimming: 2 bases; junction bases outside the gene matches: 8. Germline assignment: CDR1 SGDLS and CDR2 YYNGEE. CDR3 DNA sequence: TGTGCCAGCAGCGTAGTGTCGACTAGCGGGAGGATCCCCTACAATGAGCAGTTCTTC. Its protein is CASSVVSTSGRIPYNEQFF.

The chain joins TRBV29-1 to TRBJ1-2, with 7 bases aligning to TRBD1. CDR1 and CDR2 from the germline V gene are SQVTM and ANQGSEA. V lost 3 bases, J lost 7 bases, and 5 bases stayed unmatched. The CDR3 runs to 12 residues. The CDR3, as DNA: TGCAGCGTTGACGAAGGGGGCCTTGGCTACACCTTC. It specifies CSVDEGGLGYTF.

This chain connects TRBV7-8 to TRBJ2-7; D call uncertain. The V gene's germline CDR1 is SGHVS and CDR2 FQNEAQ. Trimming shortened V by 4 bases and J by 5 bases, and 21 bases separated the two germline ends. The CDR3 runs to 16 residues. The CDR3 reads CASSSPASGDKDEQYF. The CDR3 DNA is TGTGCCAGCAGCTCGCCTGCTAGTGGGGATAAAGACGAGCAGTACTTC.

The CDR3 DNA is TGTGCCACCAGCAGAGATAGGGAGGGTAGCACAGATACGCAGTATTTT. Translation gives CATSRDREGSTDTQYF. The chain is built from TRBV15 and TRBJ2-3; 7 bases are shared with TRBD2. Trimming cost V 0 bases and J 0 bases; bases outside gene matches: 3. The germline CDR1 and CDR2 sequences are LNHNV and YYDKDF (reference sequence). This CDR3 contains 16 residues.

The gene calls are TRBV20-1 and TRBJ2-3; D gene ambiguous. Deletions cut 4 bases from V and 4 bases from J, with 12 bases between. Germline V gene data show CDR1 as DFQATT and CDR2 as SNEGSKA (reference sequence). This CDR3 region has 13 residues. This CDR3 is CSAIYGAPDTQYF. CDR3 in DNA: TGCAGTGCTATTTATGGAGCCCCAGATACGCAGTATTTT.

The chain carries TRBV4-1 and TRBJ2-1; D is uncertain. This CDR3 spans 15 amino acids. Trimming pared 0 bases from V and 4 bases from J, leaving 10 bases between. CDR1 MGHRA and CDR2 YSYEKL come from the germline V gene. In DNA form, the CDR3 reads TGCGCCAGCAGCCAAGACGCTGCGCAATACAATGAGCAGTTCTTC. It translates to CASSQDAAQYNEQFF.

The rearrangement links TRBV29-1 to TRBJ1-1, with TRBD1 identical over 8 bases. The V gene end was trimmed by 7 bases and the J gene end by 5 bases; junction bases not matched to a gene: 6. This CDR3 spans 12 amino acids. Germline V gene data show CDR1 as SQVTM and CDR2 as ANQGSEA. CDR3 in DNA: TGCAGCGCCCAGGGGGCAGGGACTGAAGCTTTCTTT. Its translation is CSAQGAGTEAFF.

The chain combines TRBV12-3 or TRBV12-4 with TRBJ1-1, with no clear D. This CDR3 has 12 amino acids. Trimming removed 5 bases from V and 3 bases from J, with 7 bases in between. In DNA, the CDR3 is TGTGCCAGCAGTCCCTCTTACACTGAAGCTTTCTTT. It encodes CASSPSYTEAFF.

The J gene is TRBJ2-2, the V gene TRBV19; no reliable D call. Trimming left V 10 bases short and J 9 bases short, with 12 bases between. The CDR3 loop spans 11 amino acids. Germline loops: CDR1 LNHDA, CDR2 SQIVND (reference sequence). The CDR3 DNA sequence: TGTGCCACCAGCCTATCATGGGAGCTGTTTTTT. Its protein product is CATSLSWELFF.

This chain joins TRBV2 and TRBJ1-2; tentatively, D is TRBD1 (5 bases). This CDR3 is 14 amino acids long. Germline lookup yields CDR1 SNHLY and CDR2 FYNNEI. V dropped 5 bases and J dropped 4 bases, with 14 bases sitting between them. The CDR3 sequence is CASSMRGDSYGYTF. DNA for the CDR3: TGTGCCAGCAGTATGCGAGGGGACTCCTATGGCTACACCTTC. Full variable domain (outside the CDR3, taken from reference TRBV2 and TRBJ1-2): EPEVTQTPSHQVTQMGQEVILRCVPISNHLYFYWYRQILGQKVEFLVSFYNNEISEKSEIFDDQFSVERPDGSNFTLKIRSTKLEDSAMYFCASSMRGDSYGYTFGSGTRLTVV.

V is TRBV7-8 and J is TRBJ2-1, with D possibly matching TRBD2 (6 bases). Trimming pared 8 bases from V and 3 bases from J, leaving 17 bases between. This CDR3 has 15 residues. Germline CDR1 is SGHVS and CDR2 is FQNEAQ. CDR3 coding DNA: TGTGCCAGCGCGTTAACCGCGGGGCTCTACAATGAGCAGTTCTTC. It codes for CASALTAGLYNEQFF. The full variable domain, with the rest looked up from reference TRBV7-8 and TRBJ2-1, is GAGVSQSPRYKVAKRGQDVALRCDPISGHVSLFWYQQALGQGPEFLTYFQNEAQLDKSGLPSDRFFAERPEGSVSTLKIQRTQQEDSAVYLCASALTAGLYNEQFFGPGTRLTVL.

The rearrangement joins TRBV6-2 or TRBV6-3 to TRBJ2-5; TRBD2 matches 8 bases. Germline V CDR1 and CDR2: MNHEY, SVGEGT. V was clipped by 3 bases and J by 2 bases; unmatched bases: 11. CDR3 length equals 17 residues. The CDR3 DNA reads TGTGCCAGCAGTTATCCCACGAGTAGCGGGGATCAAGAGACCCAGTACTTC. This codes for CASSYPTSSGDQETQYF.

V and J are TRBV7-2 and TRBJ2-5; 7 bases match TRBD1. Looked up from germline, CDR1 is SGHTA and CDR2 is FQGNSA. The CDR3 runs to 15 residues. The trim removed 5 bases at V and 4 bases at J, leaving 10 bases unmatched. DNA of the CDR3: TGTGCCAGCAGCCCGTGGACAGGCCCGGGAGAGACCCAGTACTTC. Protein sequence: CASSPWTGPGETQYF.

The chain uses TRBV3-1 and TRBJ1-5; D not certain. This CDR3 region has 15 residues. V lost 0 bases to trimming and J lost 0 bases, with 6 bases between them. Germline CDR1 LGHDT, CDR2 YNNKEL (reference sequence). CDR3 nucleotides: TGTGCCAGCAGCCAAGATAGCCTTAGCAATCAGCCCCAGCATTTT. Amino acids: CASSQDSLSNQPQHF.

The chain employs TRBV19 and TRBJ2-3; 9 bases align to TRBD2. Germline V gives CDR1 LNHDA, CDR2 SQIVND (reference sequence). CDR3 length: 15 amino acids. V lost 5 bases to trimming and J lost 4 bases; unmatched junction nucleotides: 7. The CDR3 loop is CASSRVAGEADTQYF. The CDR3 DNA reads TGTGCCAGTAGTCGGGTAGCGGGAGAGGCAGATACGCAGTATTTT.

The V call is TRBV5-6, the J call TRBJ2-1; D not resolved. V lost 8 bases and J 3 bases, leaving 9 bases between the germline ends. This CDR3 has 12 residues. Per the germline V gene, CDR1 is SGHDT and CDR2 is YYEEEE. CDR3 loop: CASRTGYNEQFF. As DNA, the CDR3 is TGTGCCAGTCGGACGGGCTACAATGAGCAGTTCTTC.

V gene TRBV12-3 or TRBV12-4 combines with J gene TRBJ1-1; D is unclear. The CDR3 sequence is 13 residues long. Trimming removed 3 bases at V and 1 base at J, with 6 bases between. The CDR3 spells CASSLAQNTEAFF. CDR3 sequence (DNA): TGTGCCAGCAGTTTGGCCCAGAACACTGAAGCTTTCTTT.

The gene calls are TRBV7-9 and TRBJ2-3, with 10 bases lining up with TRBD2. The V gene end was trimmed by 4 bases and the J gene end by 2 bases; junction bases not matched to a gene: 15. Germline CDR1 reads SEHNR; CDR2 reads FQNEAQ (reference sequence). The CDR3 totals 19 residues. The CDR3 DNA follows: TGTGCCAGCAGCTCTATCCTAGCCTCTAGCGGGGGAGACACAGATACGCAGTATTTT. Amino acids: CASSSILASSGGDTDTQYF.

The J gene is TRBJ2-1, the V gene TRBV9; 11 positions match TRBD2. V was pared by 4 bases and J by 5 bases, with 14 bases of the junction left unmatched. CDR1 is SGDLS, CDR2 YYNGEE, per germline. This CDR3 has 18 residues. DNA for the CDR3: TGTGCCAGCAGCATATCCCCTGAGGGGACTAGCGGAAACAATGAGCAGTTCTTC. Translation: CASSISPEGTSGNNEQFF. Full variable domain (remainder filled in from reference TRBV9 and TRBJ2-1): DSGVTQTPKHLITATGQRVTLRCSPRSGDLSVYWYQQSLDQGLQFLIQYYNGEERAKGNILERFSAQQFPDLHSELNLSSLELGDSALYFCASSISPEGTSGNNEQFFGPGTRLTVL.

The V gene is TRBV5-1, the J gene TRBJ1-1, with a possible D match to TRBD1 (6 bases). There are 14 residues in the CDR3. Deletions cut 5 bases from V and 1 base from J, with 12 bases between. Germline V gene lookup returns CDR1 SGHRS and CDR2 YFSETQ. The CDR3 bases are TGCGCCAGCAGTTCCCGGGACACGAACACTGAAGCTTTCTTT. Its protein is CASSSRDTNTEAFF.